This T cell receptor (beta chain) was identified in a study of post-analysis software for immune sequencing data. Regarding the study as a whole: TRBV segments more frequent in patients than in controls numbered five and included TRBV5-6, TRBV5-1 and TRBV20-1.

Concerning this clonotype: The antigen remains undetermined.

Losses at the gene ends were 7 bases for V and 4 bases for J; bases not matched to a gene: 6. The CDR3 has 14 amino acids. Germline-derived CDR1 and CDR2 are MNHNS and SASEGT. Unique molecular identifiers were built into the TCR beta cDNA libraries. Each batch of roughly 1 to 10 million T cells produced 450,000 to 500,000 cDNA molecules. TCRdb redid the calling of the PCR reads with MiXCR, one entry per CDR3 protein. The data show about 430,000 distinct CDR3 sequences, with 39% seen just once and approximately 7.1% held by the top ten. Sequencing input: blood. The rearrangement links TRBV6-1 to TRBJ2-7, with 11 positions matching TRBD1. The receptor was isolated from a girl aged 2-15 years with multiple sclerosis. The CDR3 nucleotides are TGTGCCAGCATCGAATGGGACAGGGGGTACGAGCAGTACTTC. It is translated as CASIEWDRGYEQYF.